Below, 16 T cell receptor beta chains from the same sample are listed, as sequenced in a study of blood T cell repertoires in COVID-19. Sequencing was performed with immunoSEQ multiplex PCR; in TCRdb, only in-frame clones are kept and a portion is missing. There are just over 300,000 clones in the sample; roughly 90% occur only once, and approximately 9% lies in the top ten. The sequenced material came from PBMCs or T cells enriched from blood (not recorded which). Source of these receptors: a woman under 30 who had recovered from COVID-19.

The V gene is TRBV19, the J gene TRBJ2-2, with TRBD2 matching over 11 bases. The CDR3 totals 15 residues. V shed 6 bases and J 5 bases; nucleotides not matched to a gene: 5. Germline V gene data show CDR1 as LNHDA and CDR2 as SQIVND (reference sequence). This CDR3 is CASRGTSGGTGELFF. The CDR3 region has the DNA TGTGCCAGTAGAGGCACTAGCGGGGGAACCGGGGAGCTGTTTTTT.

The J gene is TRBJ1-3, the V gene TRBV9; tentatively, D is TRBD1 (6 bases). Between the trimmed V and J ends, which lost 1 base and 2 bases, there was a span of 13 bases. CDR1 SGDLS and CDR2 YYNGEE come from the germline V gene. This CDR3 has 16 amino acids. The chain's CDR3 is CASSVNTWGPGNTIYF. The CDR3 DNA sequence: TGTGCCAGCAGCGTAAACACTTGGGGGCCTGGAAACACCATATATTTT.

The rearrangement uses TRBV2 and TRBJ2-3, with D unclear. Germline V gene lookup returns CDR1 SNHLY and CDR2 FYNNEI. The V gene lost 5 bases and the J gene lost 0 bases, with 12 bases spanning the gap. The CDR3 loop spans 15 amino acids. CDR3 sequence (DNA): TGTGCCAGCAGTACAGAAGTACGGAGCACAGATACGCAGTATTTT. This gives the protein CASSTEVRSTDTQYF. The full variable domain, its missing parts supplied by reference TRBV2 and TRBJ2-3, is EPEVTQTPSHQVTQMGQEVILRCVPISNHLYFYWYRQILGQKVEFLVSFYNNEISEKSEIFDDQFSVERPDGSNFTLKIRSTKLEDSAMYFCASSTEVRSTDTQYFGPGTRLTVL.

This clone was seen just once. J is TRBJ1-5 and V is TRBV28; 10 bases are shared with TRBD1. V shed 3 bases, J shed 7 bases, and the junction held 9 bases outside the gene matches. Germline V CDR1 and CDR2: MDHEN, SYDVKM. This CDR3 contains 16 residues. In DNA form, the CDR3 reads TGTGCCAGCAGTTTCCCAGACAGGGGGCCCGGGCAGCCCCAGCATTTT. Its translation: CASSFPDRGPGQPQHF. The full variable domain, with the rest looked up from reference TRBV28 and TRBJ1-5, is DVKVTQSSRYLVKRTGEKVFLECVQDMDHENMFWYRQDPGLGLRLIYFSYDVKMKEKGDIPEGYSVSREKKERFSLILESASTNQTSMYLCASSFPDRGPGQPQHFGDGTRLSIL.

This sequence joins TRBV5-1 and TRBJ1-4; 9 bases align to TRBD1. The CDR3 loop spans 18 amino acids. Germline CDR1 reads SGHRS; CDR2 reads YFSETQ. The ends lost 4 bases at V and 0 bases at J; junction bases unmatched: 10. The CDR3 DNA is TGCGCCAGCAGCCCTGGGACAGGGAGTTGGGCAACTAATGAAAAACTGTTTTTT. Protein: CASSPGTGSWATNEKLFF.

J is TRBJ1-1 and V is TRBV6-5; no reliable D call. CDR1 is MNHEY and CDR2 is SVGAGI in the germline V gene. The ends were cut back, 6 bases at V and 5 bases at J, with 16 bases in the middle. CDR3 length equals 14 residues. This chain's CDR3 is CASSPRSARTEAFF. The CDR3 DNA follows: TGTGCCAGCAGCCCCCGGTCGGCGAGGACTGAAGCTTTCTTT.

Comments on this clone: At one boundary the junction diverges from the germline segment, which might be a read error. This chain uses TRBV4-1 with TRBJ2-3, with D maybe TRBD2 (9 bases). The CDR3 totals 15 residues. Germline loops: CDR1 MGHRA, CDR2 YSYEKL. This CDR3 reads CASSQELAGTGTQYF. The CDR3 region has the DNA TGCGCCAGCAGCCAAGAGCTAGCGGGGACAGGTACGCAGTATTTT.

This clone was seen once. J is TRBJ1-5 and V is TRBV11-3; the D is unclear. CDR1 is SGHNT and CDR2 is YENEEA in the germline V gene. The germline V and J ends were trimmed by 0 bases and 9 bases, with 15 bases remaining between them. There are 15 residues in the CDR3. The CDR3 nucleotides read TGTGCCAGCAGCTTAGATCCCGCACCCTATCGGCCCCAGCATTTT. Translating it yields CASSLDPAPYRPQHF. The whole variable domain, filled in from reference TRBV11-3 and TRBJ1-5, reads EAGVVQSPRYKIIEKKQPVAFWCNPISGHNTLYWYLQNLGQGPELLIRYENEEAVDDSQLPKDRFSAERLKGVDSTLKIQPAELGDSAVYLCASSLDPAPYRPQHFGDGTRLSIL.

V usage is TRBV10-3 and J usage is TRBJ2-5; D may be TRBD2 (6 bases). V shed 3 bases and J shed 2 bases, with 19 bases lying between them. Germline lookup yields CDR1 ENHRY and CDR2 SYGVKD. The CDR3 spans 17 residues. The DNA of the CDR3 is TGTGCCATCAGTGACCGCAGGGCGGGCGCGGGGCAAGAGACCCAGTACTTC. Its protein product is CAISDRRAGAGQETQYF.

This chain links TRBV9 with TRBJ1-1, with a weak D call TRBD1 (5 bases). In germline, CDR1 is SGDLS, CDR2 YYNGEE. This CDR3 is 14 amino acids long. The V end lost 4 bases, the J end lost 1 base, and 11 bases lay between the germline ends. Here the CDR3 DNA reads TGTGCCAGCAGCATGACGACAGCGAACACTGAAGCTTTCTTT. Translation gives CASSMTTANTEAFF.

This chain links TRBV7-8 with TRBJ1-1; D might be TRBD1 (5 bases). The germline V gene has CDR1 SGHVS and CDR2 FQNEAQ. The CDR3 spans 14 residues. V was trimmed by 2 bases and J by 3 bases, leaving 10 bases between them. For the CDR3, the DNA is TGTGCCAGCAGCTTAAGGGCCAGGGACACTGAAGCTTTCTTT. Encoded protein: CASSLRARDTEAFF.

This chain links TRBV13 with TRBJ2-7; D not resolved. The V gene lost 2 bases and the J gene lost 2 bases, with 4 bases spanning the gap. The CDR3 has 12 residues. Looked up from germline, CDR1 is PRHDT and CDR2 is FYEKMQ (reference sequence). The DNA for the CDR3 is TGTGCCAGCAGCTTACGGGCCTACGAGCAGTACTTC. Residues: CASSLRAYEQYF.

The chain has TRBV19 and TRBJ1-2; 12 bases are a match to TRBD1. Unmatched junction bases numbered 14, after V lost 7 bases and J lost 8 bases. The germline V gene encodes CDR1 LNHDA and CDR2 SQIVND (reference sequence). The CDR3 runs 16 residues. In DNA, the CDR3 is TGTGCCAGTAATACCATTCGGGACAGGGGGCGCGGAGGCTACACCTTC. Protein product: CASNTIRDRGRGGYTF.

The gene calls are TRBV4-2 and TRBJ2-2, with D hard to call. There are 14 residues in the CDR3. Trimming took 0 bases from V and 7 from J, leaving 9 bases between them. Germline loops: CDR1 LGHNA, CDR2 YNFKEQ. The CDR3 nucleotides read TGTGCCAGCAGCCAAGAACTCCCCCGCGGGGAGCTGTTTTTT. It is translated as CASSQELPRGELFF.

The J gene is TRBJ1-1, the V gene TRBV7-9, with 7 nucleotides matching TRBD1. This CDR3 contains 15 residues. Germline CDR1 SEHNR, CDR2 FQNEAQ (reference sequence). V was pared by 1 base and J by 4 bases, with 6 bases of the junction left unmatched. This CDR3 is CASSLGDPGGTEAFF. The DNA for the CDR3 is TGTGCCAGCAGCTTAGGGGATCCAGGGGGCACTGAAGCTTTCTTT.

The V gene is TRBV9, the J gene TRBJ1-2; the D gene is possibly TRBD1 (6 bases). The CDR3 extends over 14 amino acids. Germline values: CDR1 SGDLS, CDR2 YYNGEE. V lost 0 bases, J lost 3 bases, and 9 bases lay in between. CDR3 protein: CASSVVAGDYGYTF. The CDR3 coding sequence is TGTGCCAGCAGCGTAGTGGCAGGGGACTATGGCTACACCTTC.